The 24 T cell receptor beta chains listed next were all sequenced from one sample in a study of molecular identifiers for immune sequencing clone quantification. Each CDR3 protein is one row after TCRdb ran MiXCR on the PCR reads. Among 35,000 to 45,000 distinct CDR3 sequences listed, roughly 19% were seen once. The sequenced sample was naive CD8+ T cells from blood, with Jurkat cell RNA spiked in. Subset described: FACS-sorted CD8+CD4-CCR7+CD45RA+ naive T cells. These receptors originate from a human donor in good health. Some libraries in this study had Jurkat cell RNA spiked in.

On this clonotype: It may be a read error: a sequence one base away is much more abundant. This chain joins TRBV9 and TRBJ1-1, with TRBD1 identical over 10 bases. Germline assignment: CDR1 SGDLS and CDR2 YYNGEE. V was clipped by 3 bases and J by 5 bases; unmatched bases: 4. CDR3 length: 14 residues. The CDR3 spells CASSGQGARTEAFF. CDR3 DNA sequence: TGTGCCAGCAGCGGACAGGGGGCTCGGACTGAAGCTTTCTTT.

There are many counts of this clonotype. The V gene is TRBV13, the J gene TRBJ2-5, with 7 nucleotides matching TRBD1. Looked up from germline, CDR1 is PRHDT and CDR2 is FYEKMQ (reference sequence). The CDR3 has 14 amino acids. The J segment lost 1 base and the V segment lost 8 bases, leaving 7 bases of the junction unmatched. The CDR3 nucleotides are TGTGCCAGCGGACAGAGGACAGGCCAAGAGACCCAGTACTTC. It translates to CASGQRTGQETQYF.

This clonotype was counted many times. The chain uses TRBV4-3 and TRBJ1-1; 7 nucleotides line up with TRBD1. This CDR3 comprises 13 residues. Germline CDR1 reads LGHNA; CDR2 reads YSLEER. V shed 3 bases, J shed 4 bases, and the junction held 2 bases outside the gene matches. CDR3 in DNA: TGCGCCAGCAGCCAGGGGGACAGCACTGAAGCTTTCTTT. This translates into CASSQGDSTEAFF.

This clonotype was counted many times. One end of the junction is discordant with germline, which a read error may explain. The chain has TRBV6-6 and TRBJ2-2, with 8 bases lining up with TRBD1. This CDR3 region has 15 residues. Germline V gene lookup returns CDR1 MNHNY and CDR2 SVGAGI (reference sequence). The CDR3 DNA is TGTGCCAGCAGTTACTCACTGTCGTACGGGACAGGTTTAATTTTT. Translation gives CASSYSLSYGTGLIF.

This clonotype showed up just a few times. V usage is TRBV5-1 and J usage is TRBJ2-7; 7 bases are a match to TRBD1. Germline CDR1 is SGHRS and CDR2 is YFSETQ. This CDR3 comprises 14 residues. V lost 4 bases, J lost 5 bases, and 9 bases stayed unmatched. CDR3 in amino acids: CASSHRTGADEQYF. The CDR3 DNA is TGCGCCAGCAGCCACCGAACAGGGGCTGACGAGCAGTACTTC.

This clonotype has at least ten counts. CDR3 region: CASSQDRGGVRTDTEAFF. The CDR3 DNA sequence: TGCGCCAGCAGCCAGGACCGAGGGGGGGTCCGTACGGACACTGAAGCTTTCTTT. The chain is built from TRBV4-1 and TRBJ1-1; possible D gene TRBD1, 6 bases. V lost 3 bases and J lost 3, with 23 bases in between. Germline CDR1 MGHRA, CDR2 YSYEKL. CDR3 length: 18 amino acids.

This clonotype was found many times. This chain connects TRBV4-3 to TRBJ2-4, with unresolved D. The V gene's germline CDR1 is LGHNA and CDR2 YSLEER. This CDR3 comprises 16 residues. V dropped 0 bases and J dropped 9 bases, with 18 bases sitting between them. CDR3 DNA sequence: TGCGCCAGCAGCCAAGATTGGAACGGCCTGCGTGTCATTCAGTACTTC. Its translation is CASSQDWNGLRVIQYF.

This clonotype was seen many times. The chain combines TRBV7-6 with TRBJ2-3, with 8 bases aligning to TRBD1. The V and J ends lost 4 bases and 14 bases, in that order; junction bases with no gene match: 11. CDR3 length: 13 amino acids. From germline, CDR1 is SGHVS and CDR2 FNYEAQ. The CDR3 nucleotides are TGTGCCAGCAGCTCCTCATCCTGGGACAGGCGGTATTTT. This sequence encodes CASSSSSWDRRYF.

This clonotype was counted ten times or more. The genes are TRBV30 and TRBJ1-5; tentative D call: TRBD1 (6 bases). The germline gives CDR1 GTSNPN, CDR2 SVGIG (reference sequence). Trimming left V 2 bases short and J 5 bases short, with 10 bases between. The CDR3 spans 13 residues. The CDR3 spells CAWSWGGDQPQHF. CDR3 nucleotides: TGTGCCTGGAGTTGGGGGGGCGATCAGCCCCAGCATTTT.

This clonotype has at least ten counts. The chain recombines TRBV4-1 with TRBJ1-2; the match to TRBD1 covers 7 bases. The V segment lost 4 bases and the J segment 7 bases; nucleotides outside the gene matches: 21. This CDR3 comprises 18 residues. Looked up from germline, CDR1 is MGHRA and CDR2 is YSYEKL. The CDR3 spells CASSRTTETLTGLFGYTF. CDR3 in DNA: TGCGCCAGCAGCCGAACGACCGAGACGTTGACAGGGTTATTTGGCTACACCTTC.

The table lists this clonotype with many counts. The chain carries TRBV20-1 and TRBJ1-4, with D perhaps TRBD1 (5 bases). The V gene's germline CDR1 is DFQATT and CDR2 SNEGSKA (reference sequence). Trimming pared 1 base from V and 0 bases from J, leaving 15 bases between. CDR3 length: 17 amino acids. The CDR3 DNA is TGCAGTGCTAGAGGCCCCGGGACGGCGACAACTAATGAAAAACTGTTTTTT. It translates to CSARGPGTATTNEKLFF.

This clonotype was counted between two and nine times. The chain employs TRBV30 and TRBJ2-6; no reliable D call. Germline V lookup: CDR1 GTSNPN, CDR2 SVGIG (reference sequence). V was shortened by 4 bases and J by 0 bases, with 10 bases between the two germline ends. The CDR3 length is 15 residues. Here the CDR3 DNA reads TGTGCCTGGACATACGATCTCTCTGGGGCCAACGTCCTGACTTTC. Protein product: CAWTYDLSGANVLTF.

This clonotype has just a few counts. V is TRBV7-6 and J is TRBJ1-1; D gene uncertain. The CDR3 has 18 amino acids. Looked up from germline, CDR1 is SGHVS and CDR2 is FNYEAQ. The V end lost 1 base, the J end lost 0 bases, and 18 bases lay between the germline ends. For the CDR3, the DNA is TGTGCCAGCAGCTTAGAGCGGGCCAGGTCGATTGTGAACACTGAAGCTTTCTTT. It specifies CASSLERARSIVNTEAFF.

This clonotype was seen repeatedly, ten times or more. This sequence joins TRBV5-1 and TRBJ2-3; D gene unclear. This CDR3 is 13 amino acids long. CDR1 is SGHRS, CDR2 YFSETQ, per germline. V lost 4 bases and J lost 0, with 6 bases in between. The CDR3 bases are TGCGCCAGCAGCCCCGACAGCACAGATACGCAGTATTTT. As protein: CASSPDSTDTQYF.

The CDR3 DNA reads TGTGCCAGTAGTCCTACTAGCGGAGATAGCTCCTACAATGAGCAGTTCTTC. Amino acid sequence: CASSPTSGDSSYNEQFF. This chain connects TRBV19 to TRBJ2-1, with 8 bases aligning to TRBD2. The CDR3 is 17 amino acids. Germline V gives CDR1 LNHDA, CDR2 SQIVND (reference sequence). After removal of 5 bases from V and 0 bases from J, the junction contained 9 bases not matched to a gene.

The table lists this clonotype with a few counts. V usage is TRBV6-2 or TRBV6-3 and J usage is TRBJ2-5; D not certain. V was cut by 1 base and J by 4 bases, with 4 bases left in between. CDR1 is MNHEY and CDR2 is SVGEGT in the germline V gene. The CDR3 consists of 12 residues. The CDR3 region is CASSYWLETQYF. CDR3 nucleotides: TGTGCCAGCAGTTACTGGTTAGAGACCCAGTACTTC.

The table lists this clonotype with a few counts. A clone one base away is much larger, so this may be a read error. The chain uses TRBV4-1 and TRBJ2-3; no definite D call. The germline V and J ends were trimmed by 2 bases and 4 bases, with 10 bases remaining between them. CDR3 size: 14 residues. Germline V gene sequence: CDR1 MGHRA, CDR2 YSYEKL. DNA of the CDR3: TGCGCCAGCAGCCAAAAATGGGCCTCAGATACGCAGTATTTT. It translates to CASSQKWASDTQYF.

This clonotype was counted many times. The genes are TRBV4-3 and TRBJ2-3; 8 nucleotides match TRBD2. This CDR3 spans 17 amino acids. Germline assignment: CDR1 LGHNA and CDR2 YSLEER. V dropped 0 bases and J dropped 2; count of bases not matched to a gene: 7. For the CDR3, the DNA is TGCGCCAGCAGCCAAGAAATTAGCGGGGCTATCACAGATACGCAGTATTTT. This gives the protein CASSQEISGAITDTQYF.

Many counts were recorded for this clonotype. The chain employs TRBV6-2 or TRBV6-3 and TRBJ1-5, with D maybe TRBD1 (5 bases). Trimming took 10 bases from V and 5 from J, leaving 15 bases between them. This CDR3 is built from 13 residues. From germline, CDR1 is MNHEY and CDR2 SVGEGT. CDR3 sequence: CATTLGGDQPQHF. CDR3 DNA: TGTGCCACCACTTTGGGGGGTGATCAGCCCCAGCATTTT.

This clonotype is labeled medium-sized. The chain recombines TRBV9 with TRBJ1-1; 8 nucleotides line up with TRBD1. Germline CDR1 and CDR2: SGDLS and YYNGEE. The V gene end was trimmed by 4 bases and the J gene end by 5 bases; junction bases not matched to a gene: 7. This CDR3 spans 14 amino acids. The DNA of the CDR3 is TGTGCCAGCAGCCTTACAGGGGGTAGGACTGAAGCTTTCTTT. Amino acid sequence: CASSLTGGRTEAFF.

Details on this clonotype: A much larger clone sits a single nucleotide away, making a read error possible. V is TRBV20-1 and J is TRBJ2-3; D may match TRBD1 or TRBD2 (6 bases each). Germline assignment: CDR1 DFQATT and CDR2 SNEGSKA (reference sequence). Trimming pared 3 bases from V and 3 bases from J, leaving 16 bases between. CDR3 length: 15 residues. CDR3 sequence (DNA): TGCAGTGCTAGTGCCGTAAGGGGGAGGACAGATACGCAGTATTTT. This translates into CSASAVRGRTDTQYF.

This clonotype was detected ten times or more. This rearrangement joins TRBV20-1 to TRBJ2-3; maybe TRBD2 (7 bases). CDR3 length equals 14 residues. Germline V gene data show CDR1 as DFQATT and CDR2 as SNEGSKA (reference sequence). The CDR3 nucleotides are TGCAGCTCCGGGGGGCTACCTGACACAGATACGCAGTATTTT. Protein: CSSGGLPDTDTQYF.

Concerning this clonotype: A read error may be the cause here, since a much bigger clone is one base away. The chain combines TRBV11-3 with TRBJ2-3; TRBD1 is a possible D gene (5 bases). This CDR3 region has 15 residues. Germline CDR1 and CDR2: SGHNT and YENEEA. CDR3 protein: CASSLGVRVTDTRYF. Here the CDR3 DNA reads TGTGCCAGCAGCTTAGGGGTCAGGGTCACAGATACGCGGTATTTT.

This clonotype came up many times. The chain has TRBV27 and TRBJ2-3, with D possibly being TRBD1 (5 bases). The ends were cut back, 2 bases at V and 2 bases at J, with 8 bases in the middle. Germline CDR1 MNHEY, CDR2 SMNVEV (reference sequence). The CDR3 has 14 amino acids. The CDR3 coding sequence is TGTGCCAGCAGTTTACTAGGGGTCACAGATACGCAGTATTTT. This translates into CASSLLGVTDTQYF.